This T cell receptor beta chain was identified during a study of shared clonotypes between healthy human individuals. The protocol was immunoSEQ multiplex PCR, while the TCRdb copy is restricted to in-frame clones and leaves out a portion. The data show about 820,000 clones, 85% to 95% seen once. Naive-designated CD8 cells lacked CD45RO, were positively enriched for CCR7, and omitted terminally differentiated effector memory CD45RA+ cells. With 0 bases clipped from V and 1 base from J, the junction kept 11 bases outside the gene matches. This CDR3 is built from 19 residues. The germline gives CDR1 PRHDT, CDR2 FYEKMQ (reference sequence).

This TCR came from a man aged 25 to 40 in good health. Sequenced: naive CD8+ T cells sorted from blood. The V call is TRBV13, the J call TRBJ2-2; 7 nucleotides agree with TRBD2. CDR3 nucleotides: TGTGCCAGCAGCTTAGGCTACGCTGGGAGCGGGGTGAACACCGGGGAGCTGTTTTTT. This gives the protein CASSLGYAGSGVNTGELFF.